These 32 T cell receptor beta chains were all obtained from the same sample, sequenced in a study of CD8+CD57+ T cells in acquired aplastic anemia. For CDR3 and TCR beta VDJ profiling, genomic DNA was the template used. In TCRdb, the reads were re-called with MiXCR into one record per CDR3 protein. The table lists 150,000 to 180,000 distinct CDR3 sequences, approximately 52% of them singletons. Patients included in sequencing had previously demonstrated CD8+CD57+ cell expansion by flow cytometry. The source material was sorted CD4+, CD8+, or CD8+CD57+ T cells (not recorded which) from PBMCs. The receptors were gathered from a human donor with aplastic anemia.

This clonotype occurred a few times. This chain joins TRBV3-1 and TRBJ2-2, with 14 bases aligning to TRBD2. The ends lost 3 bases at V and 4 bases at J; junction bases unmatched: 7. This CDR3 is built from 18 residues. Germline loops: CDR1 LGHDT, CDR2 YNNKEL (reference sequence). CDR3 coding DNA: TGTGCCAGCAGCCATGAAGAGGGACTAGCGGGGGCCACCGGGGAGCTGTTTTTT. This encodes CASSHEEGLAGATGELFF.

A word on this clonotype: The junction does not match germline at one end; this may be a read error. This chain connects TRBV10-3 to TRBJ1-4, with TRBD1 matching over 7 bases. CDR3 length: 14 amino acids. Germline CDR1 is ENHRY and CDR2 is SYGVKD. The CDR3 DNA is TGTGCCAGCAGTCCCACGAAGGGGGCTGAAAAACTGTTTTTT. Translation gives CASSPTKGAEKLFF.

The chain links TRBV6-4 to TRBJ1-1, with TRBD1 as a possible D gene (6 bases). Per the germline V gene, CDR1 is MRHNA and CDR2 is SNTAGT. The CDR3 runs 11 residues. The V and J ends lost 5 bases and 10 bases respectively, with 11 bases between them. This chain's CDR3 is CASSYGTRAFF. In DNA form, the CDR3 reads TGTGCCAGCAGTTACGGGACACGAGCTTTCTTT.

The chain has TRBV9 and TRBJ1-2; the D is unclear. Germline V gene data show CDR1 as SGDLS and CDR2 as YYNGEE. V was trimmed by 5 bases and J by 4 bases, leaving 18 bases between them. The CDR3 sequence is 15 residues long. CDR3 bases: TGTGCCAGCAGACCGGAGCGCGGGTGGAGCTATGGCTACACCTTC. Amino acids: CASRPERGWSYGYTF.

This clonotype was counted many times. The V call is TRBV27, the J call TRBJ1-6; the D gene is possibly TRBD1 (6 bases). The CDR3 has 16 residues. Germline V gene lookup returns CDR1 MNHEY and CDR2 SMNVEV (reference sequence). V shed 4 bases and J shed 0 bases, with 10 bases lying between them. The CDR3 spells CASSSDSSSYNSPLHF. In DNA form, the CDR3 reads TGTGCCAGCAGTTCGGACAGCAGCTCCTATAATTCACCCCTCCACTTT.

The gene calls are TRBV29-1 and TRBJ1-5, with 8 bases identical to TRBD1. Trimming cost V 4 bases and J 5 bases; bases outside gene matches: 4. CDR1 and CDR2 from the germline V gene are SQVTM and ANQGSEA. The CDR3 is 13 residues long. The CDR3 bases are TGCAGCGTTGTGCAGGGGGCGGATCAGCCCCAGCATTTT. Residues: CSVVQGADQPQHF.

This rearrangement joins TRBV19 to TRBJ1-5; D is undetermined. This CDR3 is 13 amino acids long. V shed 3 bases and J shed 7 bases, with 10 bases lying between them. Germline CDR1 LNHDA, CDR2 SQIVND (reference sequence). For the CDR3, the DNA is TGTGCCAGTAGTATCACAGACCCACAGCCCCAGCATTTT. This encodes CASSITDPQPQHF.

Many counts were recorded for this clonotype. The V gene is TRBV4-1, the J gene TRBJ1-5; possibly TRBD1 for D (6 bases). Between the trimmed V and J ends, which lost 3 bases and 8 bases, there was a span of 8 bases. The CDR3 is 12 amino acids. Germline CDR1 reads MGHRA; CDR2 reads YSYEKL. The CDR3 coding sequence is TGCGCCAGCAGCCACCAGGGGAAGCCCCAGCATTTT. Its protein is CASSHQGKPQHF.

This rearrangement joins TRBV7-2 to TRBJ2-1; 8 bases are a match to TRBD2. Trimming removed 1 base from V and 3 bases from J; junction bases left unmatched: 5. This CDR3 has 16 residues. CDR1 SGHTA and CDR2 FQGNSA come from the germline V gene. CDR3 loop: CASSLVPGGDYNEQFF. The CDR3 region has the DNA TGTGCCAGCAGCTTAGTGCCGGGGGGGGACTACAATGAGCAGTTCTTC.

The sample holds many counts of this clonotype. The CDR3 protein is CASSPGLAGFGTDTQYF. The CDR3 nucleotides are TGTGCCAGCAGCCCCGGACTAGCGGGTTTTGGAACAGATACGCAGTATTTT. This chain links TRBV7-3 with TRBJ2-3, with TRBD2 matching 11 bases. Per germline, CDR1 SGHTA and CDR2 FQGTGA. This CDR3 is 17 amino acids long. V lost 5 bases, J lost 3 bases, and 10 bases stayed unmatched.

The sample holds a few counts of this clonotype. The chain has TRBV29-1 and TRBJ1-2, with a possible D match to TRBD1 (6 bases). CDR3 length: 12 residues. V was trimmed by 4 bases and J by 2 bases, leaving 8 bases between them. Germline CDR1 reads SQVTM; CDR2 reads ANQGSEA. This CDR3 reads CSVVTGNYGYTF. The CDR3 DNA sequence: TGCAGCGTTGTCACAGGGAACTATGGCTACACCTTC.

This clonotype turned up a few times. The rearrangement joins TRBV7-3 to TRBJ2-6; unclear D gene. The CDR3 extends over 15 amino acids. Germline-derived CDR1 and CDR2 are SGHTA and FQGTGA. Trimming pared 2 bases from V and 0 bases from J, leaving 5 bases between. CDR3 amino acids: CASSLSISGANVLTF. CDR3 in DNA: TGTGCCAGCAGCTTATCTATCTCTGGGGCCAACGTCCTGACTTTC.

This clonotype has at least ten counts. V is TRBV12-3 or TRBV12-4 and J is TRBJ1-4; 10 bases line up with TRBD1. The CDR3 runs 13 residues. The ends lost 7 bases at V and 8 bases at J; junction bases unmatched: 4. The CDR3 spells CASTTTGGEKLFF. CDR3 in DNA: TGTGCCAGCACTACGACAGGGGGCGAAAAACTGTTTTTT.

V gene TRBV20-1 combines with J gene TRBJ1-1; maybe TRBD1 (5 bases). There are 11 residues in the CDR3. Germline-derived CDR1 and CDR2 are DFQATT and SNEGSKA (reference sequence). This CDR3 reads CSGTLNTEAFF. DNA of the CDR3: TGCAGCGGGACTTTGAACACTGAAGCTTTCTTT.

The chain couples TRBV7-6 to TRBJ2-3, with D perhaps TRBD1 or TRBD2 (5 bases each). Per germline, CDR1 SGHVS and CDR2 FNYEAQ. The germline V and J ends were trimmed by 4 bases and 0 bases, with 11 bases remaining between them. This CDR3 comprises 15 residues. The CDR3 coding sequence is TGTGCCAGCAGCTCGACCTGGGACAGCACAGATACGCAGTATTTT. The encoded protein is CASSSTWDSTDTQYF.

This sequence joins TRBV20-1 and TRBJ2-7, with TRBD1 matching 8 bases. The CDR3 contains 16 residues. J lost 0 bases, V lost 5 bases, and 12 bases had no gene match. The germline V gene encodes CDR1 DFQATT and CDR2 SNEGSKA (reference sequence). Here the CDR3 reads CSAVGRGPSDSYEQYF. As DNA, the CDR3 is TGCAGTGCTGTAGGCAGGGGGCCCTCCGACTCCTACGAGCAGTACTTC.

There are many counts of this clonotype. V is TRBV7-9 and J is TRBJ2-7; no definite D call. CDR3 length equals 14 residues. Trimming left V 1 base short and J 1 base short, with 8 bases between. Germline assignment: CDR1 SEHNR and CDR2 FQNEAQ (reference sequence). The CDR3 spells CASSLDGLSYEQYF. The CDR3 nucleotides are TGTGCCAGCAGCTTAGACGGGCTGTCCTACGAGCAGTACTTC.

Comments on this clonotype: Just one base apart from a much larger clone, this may be a read error. The chain has TRBV15 and TRBJ1-5, with 10 bases that match TRBD1. The CDR3 extends over 14 amino acids. In germline, CDR1 is LNHNV, CDR2 YYDKDF (reference sequence). The ends lost 9 bases at V and 6 bases at J; junction bases unmatched: 8. The CDR3 coding sequence is TGTGCCACGAGAGGACAGGGGGGGAGTCAGCCCCAGCATTTT. This sequence encodes CATRGQGGSQPQHF.

This chain uses TRBV19 with TRBJ2-1; 11 positions match TRBD2. Germline lookup yields CDR1 LNHDA and CDR2 SQIVND (reference sequence). The CDR3 has 20 residues. V lost 2 bases to trimming and J lost 4 bases; unmatched junction nucleotides: 16. The chain's CDR3 is CASSIRQNLPRLAGYNEQFF. CDR3 nucleotide sequence: TGTGCCAGTAGTATAAGACAGAACCTCCCCAGACTAGCGGGATACAATGAGCAGTTCTTC. The full variable domain, in which reference TRBV19 and TRBJ2-1 provide the parts outside the CDR3, is DGGITQSPKYLFRKEGQNVTLSCEQNLNHDAMYWYRQDPGQGLRLIYYSQIVNDFQKGDIAEGYSVSREKKESFPLTVTSAQKNPTAFYLCASSIRQNLPRLAGYNEQFFGPGTRLTVL.

The chain employs TRBV11-3 and TRBJ2-7; D gene uncertain. The CDR3 is 15 residues long. Germline values: CDR1 SGHNT, CDR2 YENEEA. V lost 0 bases and J 3 bases, leaving 12 bases between the germline ends. The CDR3 spells CASSLDPLSGYEQYF. The CDR3 nucleotides read TGTGCCAGCAGCTTAGATCCCCTCAGTGGCTACGAGCAGTACTTC.

For the CDR3, the DNA is TGTGCCAGCAGTGTTGAGTGGCGCTCACCCCTCCACTTT. Translated, it gives CASSVEWRSPLHF. The rearrangement links TRBV2 to TRBJ1-6; D is unclear. V gave up 4 bases and J gave up 10 bases, with 11 bases separating them. The CDR3 extends over 13 amino acids. Germline V lookup: CDR1 SNHLY, CDR2 FYNNEI.

The gene calls are TRBV11-1 and TRBJ2-6; D might be TRBD1 or TRBD2, each matching 5 bases. CDR1 and CDR2 (germline): SGHAT, FQDESV (reference sequence). V dropped 6 bases and J dropped 4 bases, with 31 bases sitting between them. The CDR3 sequence is 21 residues long. CDR3 nucleotide sequence: TGTGCCAGCAGTCTGGGACGCACACTCAAGAACAAGAGCTCCGGGGCCAACGTCCTGACTTTC. Translation: CASSLGRTLKNKSSGANVLTF.

In its sample, this clonotype was seen many times. This chain links TRBV20-1 with TRBJ1-3; TRBD1 is a possible D gene (6 bases). V dropped 0 bases and J dropped 2 bases, with 14 bases sitting between them. The CDR3 extends over 16 amino acids. CDR1 DFQATT and CDR2 SNEGSKA come from the germline V gene (reference sequence). In DNA, the CDR3 is TGCAGTGCTAGAGATGGGGCAGGGGTAGCTGGAAACACCATATATTTT. Protein sequence: CSARDGAGVAGNTIYF.

This clonotype was counted many times. The chain couples TRBV7-8 to TRBJ1-5; D not resolved. The length of the CDR3 is 13 residues. Germline CDR1 SGHVS, CDR2 FQNEAQ. The V end lost 5 bases, the J end lost 0 bases, and 5 bases lay between the germline ends. The CDR3 sequence: CASSPNSNQPQHF. As DNA, the CDR3 is TGTGCCAGCAGCCCCAATAGCAATCAGCCCCAGCATTTT.

In this sample, this clonotype turned up many times. The chain recombines TRBV20-1 with TRBJ2-7; tentative D call: TRBD1 (6 bases). The V and J ends lost 2 bases and 0 bases respectively, with 17 bases between them. CDR1 is DFQATT, CDR2 SNEGSKA, per germline (reference sequence). The CDR3 runs 16 residues. CDR3 bases: TGCAGTGCTAGACATTCCGAGGGGGTGAGCTCCTACGAGCAGTACTTC. It codes for CSARHSEGVSSYEQYF.

CDR3 DNA sequence: TGTGCCAGCAGCACCCCCGGGGGAGGCTACGAGCAGTACTTC. Its protein is CASSTPGGGYEQYF. The chain recombines TRBV7-8 with TRBJ2-7; D perhaps matches TRBD2 (6 bases). The CDR3 extends over 14 amino acids. The V gene lost 5 bases and the J gene lost 3 bases, with 14 bases spanning the gap. Germline values: CDR1 SGHVS, CDR2 FQNEAQ.

This chain joins TRBV5-5 and TRBJ2-5, with 8 bases identical to TRBD2. With 4 bases clipped from V and 5 bases from J, the junction kept 4 bases outside the gene matches. The CDR3 sequence is 13 residues long. CDR1 is SGHKS and CDR2 is YYEKEE in the germline V gene (reference sequence). CDR3 nucleotides: TGTGCCAGCAGCGCGGGGGGCGGGGAGACCCAGTACTTC. Protein sequence: CASSAGGGETQYF.

Ten or more counts support this clonotype. The CDR3 sequence is CASTKTGVTDTQYF. Written as DNA, the CDR3 is TGTGCCAGCACCAAGACAGGGGTCACAGATACGCAGTATTTT. The rearrangement links TRBV12-3 or TRBV12-4 to TRBJ2-3; 8 bases line up with TRBD1. J gave up 2 bases and V 7 bases, and 5 bases lay outside the gene matches. The CDR3 totals 14 residues.

Comment on this clonotype: This could be a read error, since a much larger clone is one nucleotide away. The chain joins TRBV4-3 to TRBJ1-2; TRBD1 might be the D (6 bases). Per the germline V gene, CDR1 is LGHNA and CDR2 is YSLEER. The CDR3 spans 16 residues. The CDR3 region has the DNA TGCGCCAGCAGCCCTTGGAAAGGGGGAGGGTCTTATGGCTGCACCTTC. It is translated as CASSPWKGGGSYGCTF.

As regards this clonotype: The DNA is left out, because the CDR3 cannot be placed on it with certainty; the CDR3 is given as TCRdb lists it. The J gene is TRBJ2-6, the V gene TRBV10-2; the tabulated D call, TRBD2, remains unverified against the DNA. The CDR3 is 16 amino acids in total, end residues counted. CDR1 and CDR2 (germline): WSHSY, SAAADI. This CDR3 is CASTPSVAPGANVPTF.

V usage is TRBV9 and J usage is TRBJ2-1, with D possibly called TRBD1 or TRBD2 (6 bases each). V dropped 4 bases and J dropped 1 base, with 12 bases sitting between them. Germline CDR1 is SGDLS and CDR2 is YYNGEE. The CDR3 is 15 amino acids. CDR3 in amino acids: CASSPEGGSYNEQFF. The DNA for the CDR3 is TGTGCCAGCAGCCCTGAAGGGGGGTCCTACAATGAGCAGTTCTTC.

As regards this clonotype: The CDR3 end shows no conserved phenylalanine or tryptophan, and so a read error is likely. This chain links TRBV15 with TRBJ2-5; D is uncertain. The CDR3 is 15 residues long. With 3 bases removed from V and 5 bases from J, the gap between germline ends came to 16 bases. Germline V CDR1 and CDR2: LNHNV, YYDKDF (reference sequence). CDR3 bases: TGTGCCACCAGCAGGAATGCTGGGGTATTGGAGACCCAGTACCTC. Translated, it gives CATSRNAGVLETQYL.